This entry lists 28 T cell receptor beta chains sequenced from one sample in a study of blood T cell repertoires in COVID-19. The protocol was immunoSEQ multiplex PCR, while the TCRdb copy is restricted to in-frame clones and leaves out a portion. The sample has tens of thousands of clones, roughly 90% seen once; the top ten hold 9.5% to 15%. Sequencing was done on a sample of peripheral blood. Receptor source: a man between 65 and 85 years old with active or convalescent COVID-19.

The sample holds a few counts of this clone. V usage is TRBV2 and J usage is TRBJ1-1; 7 nucleotides line up with TRBD1. Germline trimming cut 6 bases from V and 0 bases from J; bases unmatched to any gene: 7. From germline, CDR1 is SNHLY and CDR2 FYNNEI. The CDR3 runs 15 residues. In DNA form, the CDR3 reads TGTGCCAGCAGAGTCCGGGACAGCCTGAACACTGAAGCTTTCTTT. This translates into CASRVRDSLNTEAFF.

This clone was seen a handful of times. The CDR3 loop is CASSQGGTAVRGGGYTF. The DNA of the CDR3 is TGTGCCAGCAGCCAGGGTGGGACAGCGGTCAGGGGCGGTGGCTACACCTTC. The chain is built from TRBV28 and TRBJ1-2, with TRBD1 matching over 7 bases. CDR3 length equals 17 residues. J lost 7 bases, V lost 6 bases, and 20 bases had no gene match. Germline CDR1 reads MDHEN; CDR2 reads SYDVKM.

The chain has TRBV2 and TRBJ1-2, with 7 bases fitting TRBD1. V was clipped by 6 bases and J by 4 bases; unmatched bases: 11. This CDR3 has 15 residues. CDR1 and CDR2 (germline): SNHLY, FYNNEI. The chain's CDR3 is CASSPPLGDSYGYTF. CDR3 coding DNA: TGTGCCAGCAGCCCACCCCTGGGGGACAGCTATGGCTACACCTTC.

V is TRBV5-1 and J is TRBJ2-5, with a possible D match to TRBD2 (5 bases). V dropped 7 bases and J dropped 1 base, with 11 bases sitting between them. The CDR3 contains 13 residues. Germline loops: CDR1 SGHRS, CDR2 YFSETQ. DNA for the CDR3: TGCGCCAGCCGGAGGCAGATCCAAGAGACCCAGTACTTC. Protein: CASRRQIQETQYF.

The chain uses TRBV7-6 and TRBJ2-2; a weak D match, TRBD2 (5 bases). The germline V gene has CDR1 SGHVS and CDR2 FNYEAQ. Trimming took off 4 bases at V and 1 base at J, with 10 bases between the two ends. The CDR3 length is 15 residues. The CDR3 DNA is TGTGCCAGCAGCTCCAGCGAGGGGAACACCGGGGAGCTGTTTTTT. Protein: CASSSSEGNTGELFF.

This clone occurred once. The rearrangement links TRBV3-1 (or the pseudogene TRBV3-2) to TRBJ2-3; 12 bases fit TRBD1. Germline V lookup: CDR1 LGHDT, CDR2 YNNKEL (reference sequence). Trimming took 0 bases from V and 4 from J; bases not matched to a gene: 8. The CDR3 sequence is 18 residues long. The CDR3 spells CASSQEGWGQGAADTQYF. The CDR3 DNA is TGTGCCAGCAGCCAAGAAGGGTGGGGACAGGGGGCCGCAGATACGCAGTATTTT.

The chain combines TRBV19 with TRBJ1-4; 7 positions agree with TRBD1. There are 16 residues in the CDR3. Per germline, CDR1 LNHDA and CDR2 SQIVND (reference sequence). V shed 7 bases and J 8 bases; nucleotides not matched to a gene: 16. CDR3 amino acids: CASTAGGPGSTEKLFF. The CDR3, as DNA: TGTGCCAGTACCGCAGGGGGACCGGGGAGTACGGAAAAACTGTTTTTT.

This chain uses TRBV5-1 with TRBJ2-5; 9 bases line up with TRBD2. Germline CDR1 SGHRS, CDR2 YFSETQ. V dropped 3 bases and J dropped 2; count of bases not matched to a gene: 8. The CDR3 length is 16 residues. CDR3 coding DNA: TGCGCCAGCAGCTCACAGGGGCGGGGGGGACAAGAGACCCAGTACTTC. Translating gives CASSSQGRGGQETQYF.

V usage is TRBV4-1 and J usage is TRBJ2-7; 8 nucleotides line up with TRBD2. The germline V gene has CDR1 MGHRA and CDR2 YSYEKL. This CDR3 contains 16 residues. J gave up 3 bases and V 5 bases, and 12 bases lay outside the gene matches. CDR3 region: CASSSPGGGLFYEQYF. The CDR3 DNA reads as TGCGCCAGCAGCTCACCCGGGGGGGGACTATTCTACGAGCAGTACTTC.

V usage is TRBV5-4 and J usage is TRBJ2-6; D not certain. Germline V CDR1 and CDR2: SGHNT, YYREEE (reference sequence). The CDR3 spans 15 residues. Trimming left V 0 bases short and J 4 bases short, with 8 bases between. CDR3 in DNA: TGTGCCAGCAGCTTGGCCTCGTCGGGGGCCAACGTCCTGACTTTC. Its translation is CASSLASSGANVLTF.

The rearrangement links TRBV7-2 to TRBJ1-2; D is unresolved. The V gene lost 5 bases and the J gene lost 4 bases, with 8 bases spanning the gap. This CDR3 spans 12 amino acids. In germline, CDR1 is SGHTA, CDR2 FQGNSA. For the CDR3, the DNA is TGTGCCAGCAGCCCAAGAGGCTATGGCTACACCTTC. Amino acids: CASSPRGYGYTF.

The genes are TRBV11-2 and TRBJ1-3; D unresolved. CDR1 is SGHAT and CDR2 is FQNNGV in the germline V gene. This CDR3 has 14 residues. Trimming pared 4 bases from V and 5 bases from J, leaving 12 bases between. CDR3 amino acids: CASSSILKRNTIYF. The CDR3 coding sequence is TGTGCCAGCAGCTCAATCCTAAAGAGAAACACCATATATTTT.

The chain has TRBV18 and TRBJ1-4, with a possible D match to TRBD1 (5 bases). The germline V gene has CDR1 KGHSH and CDR2 LQKENI. The CDR3 runs to 16 residues. Trimming left V 2 bases short and J 0 bases short, with 10 bases between. For the CDR3, the DNA is TGTGCCAGCTCACCAGAGACAGCCGCAACTAATGAAAAACTGTTTTTT. Amino acid sequence: CASSPETAATNEKLFF. Looking up the rest from reference TRBV18 and TRBJ1-4 gives the full variable domain: NAGVMQNPRHLVRRRGQEARLRCSPMKGHSHVYWYRQLPEEGLKFMVYLQKENIIDESGMPKERFSAEFPKEGPSILRIQQVVRGDSAAYFCASSPETAATNEKLFFGSGTQLSVL.

The rearrangement links TRBV5-4 to TRBJ2-7, with 11 bases that match TRBD2. CDR1 SGHNT and CDR2 YYREEE come from the germline V gene (reference sequence). The V and J ends lost 0 bases and 1 base, in that order; junction bases with no gene match: 3. This CDR3 has 16 residues. The CDR3 here is CASSLGASGGSYEQYF. The CDR3, as DNA: TGTGCCAGCAGCTTGGGGGCTAGCGGGGGGTCCTACGAGCAGTACTTC.

V and J are TRBV21-1 and TRBJ1-6; whether TRBD1, the table's D call, matches the DNA was not checked. TRBV21-1 is designated a pseudogene. CDR3 length: 18 residues. This CDR3 is CASSKEGDRGCYNSPLHF. CDR3 nucleotide sequence: TGTGCCAGCAGCAAAGAAGGTGACAGGGGTTGCTATAATTCACCCCTCCACTTT.

This rearrangement joins TRBV28 to TRBJ1-1; 8 bases fit TRBD1. Germline V CDR1 and CDR2: MDHEN, SYDVKM. This CDR3 spans 14 amino acids. V was clipped by 4 bases and J by 5 bases; unmatched bases: 6. The CDR3 coding sequence is TGTGCCAGCAGTTCCGGACAGGGATGGACTGAAGCTTTCTTT. This sequence encodes CASSSGQGWTEAFF. The whole variable domain, remainder taken from reference TRBV28 and TRBJ1-1, is DVKVTQSSRYLVKRTGEKVFLECVQDMDHENMFWYRQDPGLGLRLIYFSYDVKMKEKGDIPEGYSVSREKKERFSLILESASTNQTSMYLCASSSGQGWTEAFFGQGTRLTVV.

This chain joins TRBV19 and TRBJ2-7, with TRBD1 identical over 10 bases. CDR1 and CDR2 from the germline V gene are LNHDA and SQIVND (reference sequence). The CDR3 is 14 residues long. With V trimmed by 3 bases and J by 3 bases, 2 bases remained unmatched. The CDR3 coding sequence is TGTGCCAGTAGTATGGGACAGGGGCTCTACGAGCAGTACTTC. This gives the protein CASSMGQGLYEQYF.

The J gene is TRBJ1-5, the V gene TRBV24-1; no reliable D call. Trimming took off 3 bases at V and 5 bases at J, with 7 bases between the two ends. The CDR3 is 13 residues long. CDR1 is KGHDR and CDR2 is SFDVKD in the germline V gene. CDR3 in DNA: TGTGCCACCAGTGATAACAATGATCAGCCCCAGCATTTT. This gives the protein CATSDNNDQPQHF.

The chain carries TRBV7-2 and TRBJ1-5; D is perhaps TRBD1 (5 bases). V was cut by 7 bases and J by 3 bases, with 19 bases left in between. This CDR3 is built from 16 residues. Germline V gives CDR1 SGHTA, CDR2 FQGNSA. The CDR3 DNA sequence: TGTGCCAGCACCCAACGCGTGGGGCTAGACAATCAGCCCCAGCATTTT. It translates to CASTQRVGLDNQPQHF.

The CDR3 DNA sequence: TGTGCCAGTAGTATTGGAACAGACCATCAGCCCCAGCATTTT. As protein: CASSIGTDHQPQHF. The rearrangement joins TRBV19 to TRBJ1-5, with D hard to call. V lost 3 bases to trimming and J lost 5 bases, with 11 bases between them. This CDR3 region has 14 residues. Germline CDR1 LNHDA, CDR2 SQIVND (reference sequence). Full variable domain (outside the CDR3, taken from reference TRBV19 and TRBJ1-5): DGGITQSPKYLFRKEGQNVTLSCEQNLNHDAMYWYRQDPGQGLRLIYYSQIVNDFQKGDIAEGYSVSREKKESFPLTVTSAQKNPTAFYLCASSIGTDHQPQHFGDGTRLSIL.

This clone was seen just once. The chain's CDR3 is CASSPGLRTEAFF. The CDR3 DNA reads TGTGCCAGCAGCCCGGGGTTGAGGACTGAAGCTTTCTTT. The chain is built from TRBV3-1 (or the pseudogene TRBV3-2) and TRBJ1-1; D not resolved. The V gene lost 4 bases and the J gene lost 5 bases, with 11 bases spanning the gap. Looked up from germline, CDR1 is LGHDT and CDR2 is YNNKEL (reference sequence). This CDR3 has 13 amino acids.

V gene TRBV24-1 combines with J gene TRBJ2-5; TRBD1 agrees at 9 bases. Trimming at V came to 0 bases and at J to 1 base, leaving 2 bases not matched to a gene. CDR3 length: 16 amino acids. Germline V lookup: CDR1 KGHDR, CDR2 SFDVKD. CDR3 protein: CATSDLDRGFQETQYF. Here the CDR3 DNA reads TGTGCCACCAGTGATTTGGACAGGGGGTTCCAAGAGACCCAGTACTTC.

V usage is TRBV9 and J usage is TRBJ2-1; 13 positions match TRBD2. Per the germline V gene, CDR1 is SGDLS and CDR2 is YYNGEE. V lost 3 bases, J lost 4 bases, and 4 bases stayed unmatched. This CDR3 is 16 amino acids long. In DNA, the CDR3 is TGTGCCAGCAGCGGGACTAGCGGGGGAATTTACAATGAGCAGTTCTTC. Amino acids: CASSGTSGGIYNEQFF.

This chain uses TRBV6-6 with TRBJ1-4; D might be TRBD1 (6 bases). From germline, CDR1 is MNHNY and CDR2 SVGAGI (reference sequence). Trimming shortened V by 2 bases and J by 8 bases, and 18 bases separated the two germline ends. CDR3 length equals 16 residues. In nucleotides, the CDR3 is TGTGCCAGCAGTTACCCCCCGGGCAGGGGAAGCGAAAAACTGTTTTTT. Translation gives CASSYPPGRGSEKLFF.

V and J are TRBV29-1 and TRBJ2-5; 9 bases align to TRBD2. From germline, CDR1 is SQVTM and CDR2 ANQGSEA. V gave up 0 bases and J gave up 5 bases; unmatched junction bases: 4. There are 14 residues in the CDR3. The CDR3 here is CSVEDRGGAETQYF. For the CDR3, the DNA is TGCAGCGTTGAAGATCGCGGGGGGGCGGAGACCCAGTACTTC.

The chain joins TRBV12-3 or TRBV12-4 to TRBJ1-2; D call uncertain. The CDR3 has 12 residues. V dropped 3 bases and J dropped 6 bases, with 8 bases sitting between them. The DNA of the CDR3 is TGTGCCAGCAGTTTTGAGGGCGATGGCTACACCTTC. Its protein is CASSFEGDGYTF.

The chain carries TRBV4-3 and TRBJ2-6; 8 bases align to TRBD2. This CDR3 comprises 19 residues. The germline gives CDR1 LGHNA, CDR2 YSLEER. V dropped 0 bases and J dropped 2; count of bases not matched to a gene: 9. The CDR3 reads CASSQDSGGARTGANVLTF. The CDR3, as DNA: TGCGCCAGCAGCCAAGATTCGGGAGGGGCCAGAACTGGGGCCAACGTCCTGACTTTC.

CDR3 residues: CAWSLGEGQPQHF. The CDR3 coding sequence is TGTGCCTGGAGCCTGGGGGAGGGTCAGCCCCAGCATTTT. The chain couples TRBV30 to TRBJ1-5; TRBD1 might be the D (5 bases). The germline gives CDR1 GTSNPN, CDR2 SVGIG (reference sequence). There are 13 residues in the CDR3. Between the trimmed V and J ends, which lost 3 bases and 6 bases, there was a span of 12 bases.